The TCR beta chain under discussion was sequenced for a study of PD-1 blockade in classical Hodgkin lymphoma. A remark on this clone: Its antigen is unidentified.

The length of the CDR3 is 16 residues. The germline gives CDR1 MDHEN, CDR2 SYDVKM. V shed 5 bases and J 0 bases; nucleotides not matched to a gene: 3. Points from the study as a whole: In newly diagnosed patients, baseline TCR diversity was reportedly below that of healthy donors. Nivolumab initiated under 1 year post-ASCT led to patient exclusion. Still unresolved is the cause of the repertoire differences, which may be disease activity or prior therapy. The study found complete responders had baseline diversity similar to newly diagnosed patients.

Libraries were prepared by immunoSEQ multiplex PCR; TCRdb keeps only in-frame clonotypes and omits some of them. The sample lists roughly 36,000 clones; 77% were seen once. Time point described: cycle 4 day 1 (C4D1), after more than five weeks of nivolumab. Every one of the patients relapsed after autologous stem cell transplantation (brentuximab vedotin exposure was variable). The sample was peripheral blood mononuclear cells (PBMCs), taken before the fourth cycle of nivolumab. The rearrangement links TRBV28 to TRBJ1-6; TRBD1 aligns across 8 bases. The receptor was isolated from a human donor with classical Hodgkin lymphoma. The CDR3 here is CASSRTGSSYNSPLHF. The CDR3 DNA reads TGTGCCAGCAGTAGGACAGGGAGCTCCTATAATTCACCCCTCCACTTT.